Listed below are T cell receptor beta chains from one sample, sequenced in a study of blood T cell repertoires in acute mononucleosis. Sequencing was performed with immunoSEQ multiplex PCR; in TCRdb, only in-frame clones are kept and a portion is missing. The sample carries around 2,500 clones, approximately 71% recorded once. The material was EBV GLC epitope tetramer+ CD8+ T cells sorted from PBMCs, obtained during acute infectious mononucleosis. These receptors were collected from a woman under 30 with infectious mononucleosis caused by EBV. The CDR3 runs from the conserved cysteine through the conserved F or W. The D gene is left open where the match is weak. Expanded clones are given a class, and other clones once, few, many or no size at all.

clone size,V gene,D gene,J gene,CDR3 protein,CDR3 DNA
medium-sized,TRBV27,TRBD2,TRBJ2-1,CASSLSREGLWNEQFF,TGTGCCAGCAGTTTATCAAGGGAGGGCCTCTGGAATGAGCAGTTCTTC
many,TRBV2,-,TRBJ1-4,CAVGTESTNEKLVF,TGTGCCGTCGGGACGGAGTCAACTAATGAAAAACTGGTTTTT
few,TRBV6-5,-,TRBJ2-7,CASTHRGYSYEQYF,TGTGCCAGCACCCATCGAGGTTACTCCTACGAGCAGTACTTC
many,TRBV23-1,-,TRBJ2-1,CASNEPGDEQFF,TGCGCCAGCAACGAGCCAGGCGATGAGCAGTTCTTC
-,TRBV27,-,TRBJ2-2,CASSPPGLKPGELFFF,-
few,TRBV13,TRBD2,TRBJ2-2,CASSSGGVAPGELFF,TGTGCCAGCAGCTCTGGGGGGGTGGCCCCCGGGGAGCTGTTTTTT
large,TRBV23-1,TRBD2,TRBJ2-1,CASSQSWEGSGLFSVNNEQFF,TGCGCCAGCAGTCAATCGTGGGAGGGGAGCGGGTTATTTTCCGTTAACAATGAGCAGTTCTTC
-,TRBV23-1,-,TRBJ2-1,CASSVVGNEQFF,TGTGCCAGCAGCGTAGTCGGGAATGAGCAGTTCTTC
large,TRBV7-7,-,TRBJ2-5,CASSGSQETQYF,TGTGCTAGCAGCGGGTCCCAAGAGACCCAGTACTTC
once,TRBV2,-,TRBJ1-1,CASSVEGGLVNTEAFF,TGTGCCAGCAGCGTAGAGGGGGGGCTTGTGAACACTGAAGCTTTCTTT
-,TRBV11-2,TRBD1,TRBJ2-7,CASSPTGAGEQYF,TGTGCCAGCAGCCCTACAGGGGCCGGCGAGCAGTACTTC
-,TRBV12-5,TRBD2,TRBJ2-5,CASGLRSGLAGRQETQYF,TGTGCTAGTGGTTTGAGGTCGGGTCTAGCGGGTAGACAAGAGACCCAGTACTTC
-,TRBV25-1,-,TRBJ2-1,CASSVAGGDEQFF,TGTGCCAGCAGCGTAGCTGGGGGCGATGAGCAGTTCTTC
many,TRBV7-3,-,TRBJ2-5,CASSGSQETQYF,TGTGCTAGCAGCGGGTCCCAAGAGACCCAGTACTTC
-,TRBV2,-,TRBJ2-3,CASTSDGADTQYF,TGTGCCAGCACCTCCGACGGGGCAGATACGCAGTATTTT
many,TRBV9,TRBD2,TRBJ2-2,CASSSGLVAPGELFF,TGTGCCAGCAGTTCTGGACTAGTAGCTCCCGGGGAGCTGTTTTTT